Listed here are 5 T cell receptor beta chains from one sample, sequenced in a study of blood T cells in healthy people across ages. Combining a sample-barcoded 5' primer with a J-beta primer mix, a second PCR ran for 7 to 11 cycles. TCRdb used MiXCR to reprocess the 5' RACE reads, holding one entry per CDR3 protein. The sample has around 990,000 distinct CDR3 sequences; about 23% are singletons. This sample was shared with a second study, whose subject was T cells of mothers and their children.

Input material: blood. These receptors all come from a girl aged 2-10 years in good health.

The V call is TRBV5-6, the J call TRBJ2-7; TRBD1 matches at 9 bases. Germline V gene sequence: CDR1 SGHDT, CDR2 YYEEEE. The CDR3 is 15 amino acids. Trimming cost V 4 bases and J 10 bases; bases outside gene matches: 15. As DNA, the CDR3 is TGTGCCAGCAGCCTAAGGGACAGGGTAGAAGAGACACAGTACTTC. Translation: CASSLRDRVEETQYF. Full variable domain (missing parts from reference TRBV5-6 and TRBJ2-7): DAGVTQSPTHLIKTRGQQVTLRCSPKSGHDTVSWYQQALGQGPQFIFQYYEEEERQRGNFPDRFSGHQFPNYSSELNVNALLLGDSALYLCASSLRDRVEETQYFGPGTRLTVT.

Only a few counts were recorded for this clonotype. This rearrangement joins TRBV7-2 to TRBJ2-5; D remains ambiguous. The end of the DNA aligns better with TRBJ2-1, so the J call may be wrong. Germline CDR1 SGHTA, CDR2 FQGNSA. There are 13 residues in the CDR3. Here the CDR3 DNA reads TGTGCCAGCAGCCTCCCCAGTCTGGATGAGCAGTTCTTC. It encodes CASSLPSLDEQFF.

The chain uses TRBV10-3 and TRBJ2-6; TRBD1 aligns across 8 bases. V was clipped by 7 bases and J by 2 bases; unmatched bases: 7. The CDR3 loop spans 16 amino acids. Germline V gene data show CDR1 as ENHRY and CDR2 as SYGVKD. The CDR3 nucleotides read TGTGCCATCACCCCGGACAGGGCAGCTGGGGCCAACGTCCTGACTTTC. Its translation: CAITPDRAAGANVLTF.

The chain uses TRBV4-3 and TRBJ2-5, with 10 bases fitting TRBD1. V shed 8 bases, J shed 11 bases, and the junction held 11 bases outside the gene matches. CDR1 LGHNA and CDR2 YSLEER come from the germline V gene. The CDR3 length is 13 residues. CDR3 amino acids: CASSGDRGSGQYF. CDR3 DNA sequence: TGCGCCAGCTCGGGGGACAGGGGCTCTGGGCAGTACTTC.

V and J are TRBV20-1 and TRBJ1-6; TRBD1 agrees at 9 bases. V lost 0 bases and J lost 6; bases outside the gene matches: 3. The CDR3 extends over 15 amino acids. Germline V gene sequence: CDR1 DFQATT, CDR2 SNEGSKA (reference sequence). CDR3: CSARDQDRGNSPLHF. The CDR3 DNA follows: TGCAGTGCTAGAGATCAGGACAGGGGTAATTCACCCCTCCACTTT.